Shown below are 24 T cell receptor beta chains from a single sample sequenced in a study of blood T cell repertoires in COVID-19. Using immunoSEQ multiplex PCR, the repertoire was profiled, and TCRdb retains in-frame clones only, with some absent. The profile shows more than 85,000 clones, around 79% of them singletons. Specimen: peripheral blood. The receptors originated from a woman aged 80 or over with active or convalescent COVID-19.

This chain uses TRBV9 with TRBJ1-1, with no clear D. Trimming removed 4 bases at V and 1 base at J, with 11 bases between. The CDR3 length is 14 residues. In germline, CDR1 is SGDLS, CDR2 YYNGEE. Written as DNA, the CDR3 is TGTGCCAGCAGCCCGACACCACAGAACACTGAAGCTTTCTTT. It codes for CASSPTPQNTEAFF.

CDR3 in DNA: TGTGCCAGCTCACAGCTCTCAGGGGACACTGAAGCTTTCTTT. This encodes CASSQLSGDTEAFF. The rearrangement links TRBV18 to TRBJ1-1; D is perhaps TRBD1 (6 bases). CDR3 length: 14 amino acids. The germline V gene has CDR1 KGHSH and CDR2 LQKENI. The V end was cut by 4 bases, the J end by 3 bases, with 12 bases between.

The chain has TRBV18 and TRBJ2-3, with 9 nucleotides matching TRBD2. V lost 1 base, J lost 1 base, and 6 bases stayed unmatched. CDR1 KGHSH and CDR2 LQKENI come from the germline V gene. This CDR3 region has 17 residues. In DNA form, the CDR3 reads TGTGCCAGCTCACCACAAAGGACTAGCGTGGGCACAGATACGCAGTATTTT. Translating gives CASSPQRTSVGTDTQYF.

This clone has just a few counts. The V and J genes are TRBV19 and TRBJ1-6; the match to TRBD1 covers 7 bases. CDR3 length: 15 amino acids. Germline V gene data show CDR1 as LNHDA and CDR2 as SQIVND (reference sequence). V was clipped by 5 bases and J by 7 bases; unmatched bases: 8. This chain's CDR3 is CASSFKTGWNSPLHF. The CDR3 DNA follows: TGTGCCAGTAGTTTCAAGACAGGGTGGAATTCACCCCTCCACTTT.

The V call is TRBV7-3, the J call TRBJ2-3; 9 nucleotides align to TRBD2. Germline values: CDR1 SGHTA, CDR2 FQGTGA. V gave up 0 bases and J gave up 4 bases; unmatched junction bases: 5. The CDR3 runs 16 residues. CDR3 DNA: TGTGCCAGCAGCTTAACAGTAGCGGGAGCCGCAGATACGCAGTATTTT. It specifies CASSLTVAGAADTQYF.

V gene TRBV10-1 combines with J gene TRBJ2-1, with D unresolved. V was cut by 4 bases and J by 6 bases, with 7 bases left in between. Germline CDR1 and CDR2: WNHNN and SYGVQD (reference sequence). The CDR3 length is 12 residues. The CDR3 region has the DNA TGCGCCAGCAGTGTCTCGTCCAATGAGCAGTTCTTC. Translating it yields CASSVSSNEQFF.

This rearrangement joins TRBV5-5 to TRBJ1-2, with TRBD1 identical over 7 bases. CDR1 and CDR2 (germline): SGHKS, YYEKEE (reference sequence). Trimming removed 1 base from V and 4 bases from J; junction bases left unmatched: 7. The CDR3 is 15 amino acids. The CDR3 loop reads CASSLSPGGGYGYTF. Here the CDR3 DNA reads TGTGCCAGCAGCTTGTCTCCAGGGGGTGGCTATGGCTACACCTTC.

The sample holds one count of this clone. CDR3 loop: CASSPGLASVGTQYF. The CDR3 DNA reads as TGTGCCAGCAGTCCGGGACTAGCATCAGTGGGGACCCAGTACTTC. The V and J genes are TRBV27 and TRBJ2-5; 9 bases align to TRBD2. The CDR3 has 15 amino acids. Germline CDR1 MNHEY, CDR2 SMNVEV (reference sequence). V was pared by 5 bases and J by 7 bases, with 11 bases of the junction left unmatched.

The J gene is TRBJ2-3, the V gene TRBV9; D gene ambiguous. Germline-derived CDR1 and CDR2 are SGDLS and YYNGEE. The CDR3 spans 12 residues. V was clipped by 0 bases and J by 4 bases, with 3 bases between them. In DNA, the CDR3 is TGTGCCAGCAGCGTAGGAGCAGATACGCAGTATTTT. The encoded protein is CASSVGADTQYF. Full variable domain (remainder filled in from reference TRBV9 and TRBJ2-3): DSGVTQTPKHLITATGQRVTLRCSPRSGDLSVYWYQQSLDQGLQFLIQYYNGEERAKGNILERFSAQQFPDLHSELNLSSLELGDSALYFCASSVGADTQYFGPGTRLTVL.

The chain links TRBV7-8 to TRBJ2-3; 12 bases line up with TRBD2. With 3 bases clipped from V and 9 bases from J, the junction kept 4 bases outside the gene matches. The germline V gene has CDR1 SGHVS and CDR2 FQNEAQ. The length of the CDR3 is 14 residues. CDR3 sequence reads: CASSFGLAGHTQYF. DNA for the CDR3: TGTGCCAGCAGCTTCGGACTAGCGGGACACACGCAGTATTTT. The full variable domain, in which reference TRBV7-8 and TRBJ2-3 provide the parts outside the CDR3, is GAGVSQSPRYKVAKRGQDVALRCDPISGHVSLFWYQQALGQGPEFLTYFQNEAQLDKSGLPSDRFFAERPEGSVSTLKIQRTQQEDSAVYLCASSFGLAGHTQYFGPGTRLTVL.

This clone was detected only a few times. As DNA, the CDR3 is TGTGCCACCAGCAGTCCACTAGCGTACCACACAGATACGCAGTATTTT. It specifies CATSSPLAYHTDTQYF. The gene calls are TRBV15 and TRBJ2-3; 7 bases match TRBD2. V gave up 3 bases and J gave up 2 bases; unmatched junction bases: 8. The CDR3 has 16 amino acids. Germline-derived CDR1 and CDR2 are LNHNV and YYDKDF (reference sequence).

The chain has TRBV21-1 and TRBJ1-2. TRBV21-1 is a known pseudogene. The CDR3 extends over 14 amino acids. CDR3 nucleotides: TGTGCCAGCGGAAGGGAAAGTAGCGTTAATGGCTACACCTTC. Translating gives CASGRESSVNGYTF.

This clone was picked up a small number of times. The chain couples TRBV30 to TRBJ1-2; possibly TRBD1 for D (5 bases). Trimming took off 3 bases at V and 6 bases at J, with 11 bases between the two ends. Germline V gives CDR1 GTSNPN, CDR2 SVGIG (reference sequence). The CDR3 runs 12 residues. The CDR3 reads CAWSADRDGYTF. The CDR3 nucleotides are TGTGCCTGGAGCGCCGACAGAGATGGCTACACCTTC.

This chain joins TRBV7-8 and TRBJ2-2; the match to TRBD2 covers 10 bases. After removal of 6 bases from V and 0 bases from J, the junction contained 7 bases not matched to a gene. This CDR3 is built from 17 residues. CDR1 and CDR2 (germline): SGHVS, FQNEAQ. CDR3 coding DNA: TGTGCCAGCAGTACAATAGCGGGAGGCACGAACACCGGGGAGCTGTTTTTT. Its translation is CASSTIAGGTNTGELFF.

The J gene is TRBJ1-3, the V gene TRBV5-6, with TRBD1 as a possible D gene (5 bases). Germline lookup yields CDR1 SGHDT and CDR2 YYEEEE. The CDR3 extends over 14 amino acids. The V end was cut by 5 bases, the J end by 0 bases, with 9 bases between. The CDR3 DNA reads TGTGCCAGCAGAGACAGAAGCTCTGGAAACACCATATATTTT. Translated, it gives CASRDRSSGNTIYF.

The chain is built from TRBV5-4 and TRBJ2-5; perhaps TRBD2 as D (7 bases). This CDR3 has 15 residues. With 2 bases removed from V and 5 bases from J, the gap between germline ends came to 16 bases. In germline, CDR1 is SGHNT, CDR2 YYREEE (reference sequence). The CDR3 reads CASSFGGRDAETQYF. DNA of the CDR3: TGTGCCAGCAGCTTCGGGGGGCGGGATGCGGAGACCCAGTACTTC.

V usage is TRBV27 and J usage is TRBJ1-2; D is unresolved. The CDR3 loop spans 16 amino acids. Per the germline V gene, CDR1 is MNHEY and CDR2 is SMNVEV (reference sequence). Trimming shortened V by 7 bases and J by 2 bases, and 20 bases separated the two germline ends. Written as DNA, the CDR3 is TGTGCCAGCACCATGAAGTCTGGACTGACCAACTATGGCTACACCTTC. Translation: CASTMKSGLTNYGYTF.

The genes are TRBV15 and TRBJ2-7, with 7 bases identical to TRBD1. The length of the CDR3 is 13 residues. Losses at the gene ends were 5 bases for V and 12 bases for J; bases not matched to a gene: 13. Germline lookup yields CDR1 LNHNV and CDR2 YYDKDF (reference sequence). The CDR3 sequence: CATSGVDRADTYF. CDR3 sequence (DNA): TGTGCCACCAGCGGGGTTGACAGGGCTGATACGTACTTC.

The CDR3 loop is CASRVRGNGQETQYF. CDR3 sequence (DNA): TGTGCCAGCAGAGTAAGGGGAAATGGCCAAGAGACCCAGTACTTC. V is TRBV3-1 (or the pseudogene TRBV3-2) and J is TRBJ2-5; D perhaps matches TRBD1 (5 bases). Germline CDR1 is LGHDT and CDR2 is YNNKEL (reference sequence). This CDR3 has 15 amino acids. Deletions cut 6 bases from V and 1 base from J, with 15 bases between.

This rearrangement joins TRBV28 to TRBJ2-7, with 7 nucleotides matching TRBD2. The CDR3 length is 15 residues. V lost 2 bases, J lost 0 bases, and 4 bases stayed unmatched. CDR1 and CDR2 from the germline V gene are MDHEN and SYDVKM. The CDR3 region is CASSLRGSTSYEQYF. CDR3 nucleotides: TGTGCCAGCAGTTTACGCGGGAGTACCTCCTACGAGCAGTACTTC.

The chain recombines TRBV30 with TRBJ1-5; 7 bases map to TRBD1. Unmatched junction bases numbered 3, after V lost 0 bases and J lost 7 bases. Germline V gives CDR1 GTSNPN, CDR2 SVGIG (reference sequence). The CDR3 is 13 residues long. CDR3 in amino acids: CAWSVKGAQPQHF. For the CDR3, the DNA is TGTGCCTGGAGTGTAAAGGGGGCCCAGCCCCAGCATTTT.

This chain connects TRBV5-4 to TRBJ2-2; 7 nucleotides agree with TRBD1. The V gene end was trimmed by 2 bases and the J gene end by 2 bases; junction bases not matched to a gene: 9. CDR1 is SGHNT, CDR2 YYREEE, per germline (reference sequence). This CDR3 contains 17 residues. In nucleotides, the CDR3 is TGTGCCAGCAGCTTCGCACAGGGGACCAAAAACACCGGGGAGCTGTTTTTT. It is translated as CASSFAQGTKNTGELFF.

The rearrangement links TRBV18 to TRBJ2-5, with 8 bases aligning to TRBD1. Germline V CDR1 and CDR2: KGHSH, LQKENI. The CDR3 spans 17 residues. Losses at the gene ends were 2 bases for V and 2 bases for J; bases not matched to a gene: 10. The CDR3 spells CASSPSRTGSLQETQYF. In DNA form, the CDR3 reads TGTGCCAGCTCACCAAGTAGGACAGGGTCGTTGCAAGAGACCCAGTACTTC.

This chain joins TRBV10-2 and TRBJ1-1; TRBD1 matches at 8 bases. CDR1 is WSHSY and CDR2 is SAAADI in the germline V gene. The trim removed 6 bases at V and 5 bases at J, leaving 14 bases unmatched. This CDR3 has 16 residues. CDR3 in DNA: TGCGCCAGCAGCTATGATTCCGCGACAGGGGAAACTGAAGCTTTCTTT. As protein: CASSYDSATGETEAFF.